This is a list of T cell receptor beta chains from one sample in a study of blood T cell repertoires in COVID-19. The method was immunoSEQ multiplex PCR; TCRdb's version includes in-frame clones alone and lacks a portion of them. The table has 350,000 to 400,000 clones, around 87% seen once. Specimen: PBMCs or T cells enriched from blood (not recorded which). These receptors were collected from a man aged 40-55 years in a cohort exposed to, infected with or recovered from COVID-19 (not recorded which). Both conserved end residues are part of each CDR3. D genes are given only for firm matches. Expanded clones get a size class; other rows say once, few or many, or leave the size out.

-,once,TRBV30,TRBJ2-1,TGTGCCTGGAGCGGGAGTCGAATTGGTGAGCAGTTCTTC,CAWSGSRIGEQFF
TRBD1,-,TRBV18,TRBJ2-7,TGTGCCAGCTCACCGGCAGGGGGCGGTTCCGAGCAGTACTTC,CASSPAGGGSEQYF
TRBD2,once,TRBV28,TRBJ2-7,TGTGCCAGCAGGGGGACTAGCGTCACCTACGAGCAGTACTTC,CASRGTSVTYEQYF
TRBD2,-,TRBV3-1/TRBV3-2,TRBJ2-7,TGTGCCAGCAGCCTAAATCCAGCGGGAGGGCCCTACGAGCAGTACTTC,CASSLNPAGGPYEQYF
TRBD1,once,TRBV25-1,TRBJ1-2,TGTGCCAGCAGTGAACAACAGGGGAACTATGGCTACACCTTC,CASSEQQGNYGYTF
-,-,TRBV7-9,TRBJ1-4,TGTGCCAGCAGCGTGCGGAGGGTAACTAATGAAAAACTGTTTTTT,CASSVRRVTNEKLFF
-,-,TRBV10-3,TRBJ2-7,TGTGCCATCAGTGAGTGGAGGGGTGTATCCTACGAGCAGTACTTC,CAISEWRGVSYEQYF
TRBD2,-,TRBV9,TRBJ2-1,TGTGCCAGCAGCGGTGGCGGGAGTTTTTCCTACAATGAGCAGTTCTTC,CASSGGGSFSYNEQFF
-,-,TRBV2,TRBJ2-1,TGTGCCAGCAGTGAAAATAGCGATTGGGAGCAGTTCTTC,CASSENSDWEQFF
-,-,TRBV6-5,TRBJ2-2,TGTGCCAGCAGCGCCTATAGCTCCGGGGAGCTGTTTTTT,CASSAYSSGELFF
-,-,TRBV15,TRBJ2-5,TGTGCCACCAGCAGAGTTGGTAGTCGGGAGACCCAGTACTTC,CATSRVGSRETQYF
-,-,TRBV7-2,TRBJ2-7,TGTGCCAGCAGCTCGACATTTTCCTACGAGCAGTACTTC,CASSSTFSYEQYF
TRBD2,-,TRBV7-9,TRBJ2-3,TGTGCCAGCAGCCGGACTAGCGGGAGGGCCTCGGGCACAGATACGCAGTATTTT,CASSRTSGRASGTDTQYF